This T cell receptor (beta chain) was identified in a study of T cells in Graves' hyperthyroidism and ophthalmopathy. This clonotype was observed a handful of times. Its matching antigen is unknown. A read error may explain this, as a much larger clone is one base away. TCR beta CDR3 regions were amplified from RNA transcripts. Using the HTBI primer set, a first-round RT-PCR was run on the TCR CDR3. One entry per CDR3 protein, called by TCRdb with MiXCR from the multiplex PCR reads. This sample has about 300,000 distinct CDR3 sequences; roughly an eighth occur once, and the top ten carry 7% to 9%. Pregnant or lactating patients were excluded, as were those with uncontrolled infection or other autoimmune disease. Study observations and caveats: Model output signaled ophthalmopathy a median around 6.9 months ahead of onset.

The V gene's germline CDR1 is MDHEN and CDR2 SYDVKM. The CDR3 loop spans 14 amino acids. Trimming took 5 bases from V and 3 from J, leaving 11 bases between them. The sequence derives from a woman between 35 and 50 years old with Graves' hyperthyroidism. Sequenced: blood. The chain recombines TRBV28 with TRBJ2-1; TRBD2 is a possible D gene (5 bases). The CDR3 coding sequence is TGTGCCAGCAGTATCGGGGTCGACTACAATGAGCAGTTCTTC. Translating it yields CASSIGVDYNEQFF.